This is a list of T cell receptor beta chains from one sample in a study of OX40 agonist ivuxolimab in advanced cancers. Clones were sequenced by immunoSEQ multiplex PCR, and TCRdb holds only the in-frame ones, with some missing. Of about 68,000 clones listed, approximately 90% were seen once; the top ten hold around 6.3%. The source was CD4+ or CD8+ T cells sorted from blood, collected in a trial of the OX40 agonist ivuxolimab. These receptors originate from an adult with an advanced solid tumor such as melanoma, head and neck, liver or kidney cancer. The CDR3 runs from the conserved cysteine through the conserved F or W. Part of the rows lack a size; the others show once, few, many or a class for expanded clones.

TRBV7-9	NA	CASSLVGSSYEQYF
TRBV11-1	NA	CASSFLGGSRAKNIQYF
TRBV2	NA	CASSAPRTSGGTDTQYF
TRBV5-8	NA	CASSFARDEQFF
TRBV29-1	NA	CSVGGATTYEQYF
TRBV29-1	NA	CSVVGRETQYF
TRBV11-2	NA	CASSLWWGEGQPQHF
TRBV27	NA	CASSGRDLGNTGELFF
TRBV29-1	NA	CSVEERGGGDTQYF
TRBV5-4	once	CASSLETSYEQYF
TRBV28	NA	CASSLYGTDTQYF
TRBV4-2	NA	CASSQGIAGPTDTQYF
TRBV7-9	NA	CASSLIFGENTGELFF
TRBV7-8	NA	CASSFPDRDSDNEQFF
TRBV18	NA	CASSRKPGQGRPPHTGELFF
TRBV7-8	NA	CASSSRVSAPLRGFYEQYF
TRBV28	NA	CASSADYEQYF
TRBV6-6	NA	CASSTGGTGGETQYF
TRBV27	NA	CASSLQGVGNEQFF
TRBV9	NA	CASSVNGLAGEQQYF
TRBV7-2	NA	CASSRDSFLAFF
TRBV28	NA	CASSFRVTGELFF
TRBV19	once	CASTVGNSPLHF
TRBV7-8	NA	CASSLISGASTDTQYF
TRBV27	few	CASNPGGNQPQHF
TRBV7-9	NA	CASSPPRYEQYF
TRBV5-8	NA	CASSLRTAYNEQFF
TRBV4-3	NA	CASSQLPGQLRDGYTF
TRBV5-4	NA	CASSLAAGQPQHF
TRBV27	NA	CASSLHGGNQPQHF
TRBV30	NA	CAWSVHLRLAGLISSYEQYF
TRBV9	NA	CASSAPEVAGDRNEQFF
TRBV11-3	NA	CASSLGRVDEQYF
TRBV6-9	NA	CASSYGGSGTGELFF
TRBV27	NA	CASSLGGNTEAFF
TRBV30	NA	CAWSLVGGEGYTF
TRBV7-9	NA	CASTRLITNEKLFF
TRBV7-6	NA	CASSLIAGQGHYEQYF
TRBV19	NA	CASSIASTPTEAFF
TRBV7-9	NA	CASSLVLRRENEQYF
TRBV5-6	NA	CASSLGAGTEAFF
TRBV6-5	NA	CASSYGAVNTEAFF